Below, 2 T cell receptor beta chains from the same sample are listed, as sequenced in a study of chemoradiotherapy in HPV16-positive cancers. Assay used: immunoSEQ multiplex PCR; TCRdb lists only in-frame clones, some missing. Of under 700 clones in the sample, 70% to 90% were seen once. The sequenced sample was tumor tissue, obtained from a patient who underwent chemoradiotherapy. These receptors were collected from a human donor with HPV-associated anogenital cancer.

The V gene is TRBV15, the J gene TRBJ2-4; TRBD1 or TRBD2 may be the D gene (5 bases each). Trimming took 0 bases from V and 7 from J, leaving 13 bases between them. Germline CDR1 LNHNV, CDR2 YYDKDF (reference sequence). The CDR3 is 15 amino acids. In DNA, the CDR3 is TGTGCCACCAGCAGAGATCGGGGCGAGCTGAACATTCAGTACTTC. Encoded protein: CATSRDRGELNIQYF.

The chain joins TRBV11-2 to TRBJ2-5; the D gene is possibly TRBD2 (6 bases). There are 11 residues in the CDR3. CDR1 is SGHAT and CDR2 is FQNNGV in the germline V gene. V lost 4 bases and J 14 bases, leaving 14 bases between the germline ends. The DNA of the CDR3 is TGTGCCAGCAGCTCCGGGGGACTCCATTACTTC. Translation gives CASSSGGLHYF.